The 11 T cell receptor beta chains below were found in one sample sequenced in a study of post-analysis software for immune sequencing data. Their specific antigens are unknown. Findings of the study overall: Compared with controls, patients had more of 4 or 5 TRBV segments, including TRBV5-6, TRBV5-1 and TRBV20-1.

TCR beta cDNA libraries had unique molecular identifiers. TCRdb redid the calling of the PCR reads with MiXCR, one entry per CDR3 protein. The repertoire has about half a million distinct CDR3 sequences, roughly 45% of them found once; the top ten carry roughly an eighth. What was sequenced was blood. All receptors derive from a girl aged 5-17 years with multiple sclerosis.

This clonotype was seen more than once but under ten times. The chain links TRBV20-1 to TRBJ2-7, with TRBD2 as a possible D gene (6 bases). The ends were cut back, 6 bases at V and 4 bases at J, with 19 bases in the middle. Germline lookup yields CDR1 DFQATT and CDR2 SNEGSKA (reference sequence). This CDR3 comprises 14 residues. CDR3 DNA sequence: TGCAGTGCCACAACGAGGGACTTCCGATACGAGCAGTACTTC. Its protein product is CSATTRDFRYEQYF.

J is TRBJ2-7 and V is TRBV2; D remains ambiguous. V lost 5 bases to trimming and J lost 4 bases, with 15 bases between them. CDR3 length: 14 amino acids. The V gene's germline CDR1 is SNHLY and CDR2 FYNNEI. The CDR3 DNA is TGTGCCAGCAGTAAAGAGCTAAGCACTTACGAGCAGTACTTC. It encodes CASSKELSTYEQYF.

This clonotype appeared a few times. The CDR3 nucleotides are TGTGCCAGCAGTTTACGGCAGCTTGCAACTAATGAAAAACTGTTTTTT. Translating gives CASSLRQLATNEKLFF. The chain links TRBV28 to TRBJ1-4; no clear D gene. The germline gives CDR1 MDHEN, CDR2 SYDVKM. Trimming stripped 2 bases from V and 0 bases from J, with 10 bases between. The CDR3 is made up of 16 amino acids.

The chain carries TRBV3-1 and TRBJ2-4; D might be TRBD1 (7 bases). The CDR3 is made up of 14 amino acids. Between the trimmed V and J ends, which lost 1 base and 13 bases, there was a span of 17 bases. Germline V gives CDR1 LGHDT, CDR2 YNNKEL (reference sequence). The CDR3 protein is CASSQVASRGEQYF. In nucleotides, the CDR3 is TGTGCCAGCAGCCAAGTAGCTAGCAGGGGGGAGCAGTACTTC.

The chain employs TRBV20-1 and TRBJ2-5, with 10 bases matching TRBD2. The DNA end lines up better with TRBJ2-7; the J call may be wrong. The CDR3 is made up of 16 amino acids. Germline V gives CDR1 DFQATT, CDR2 SNEGSKA (reference sequence). In DNA, the CDR3 is TGCAGTGCTAGAGGAGGGGGAGGAGCGGGAGGGTACGAGCAGTACTTC. Amino acids: CSARGGGGAGGYEQYF.

This chain links TRBV24-1 with TRBJ2-1; 7 bases line up with TRBD1. Losses at the gene ends were 4 bases for V and 5 bases for J; bases not matched to a gene: 10. Looked up from germline, CDR1 is KGHDR and CDR2 is SFDVKD. CDR3 size: 16 residues. For the CDR3, the DNA is TGTGCCACCAGTGACGCAGACAGGGAACTTAACAATGAGCAGTTCTTC. It specifies CATSDADRELNNEQFF.

V usage is TRBV29-1 and J usage is TRBJ1-2; D might be TRBD1 (5 bases). CDR3 length equals 14 residues. Germline V gives CDR1 SQVTM, CDR2 ANQGSEA. V lost 3 bases, J lost 0 bases, and 11 bases lay in between. CDR3 protein: CSVEGGIPNYGYTF. The CDR3 DNA reads as TGCAGCGTTGAGGGGGGGATACCTAACTATGGCTACACCTTC.

V is TRBV20-1 and J is TRBJ2-5, with 8 bases matching TRBD2. The germline V gene has CDR1 DFQATT and CDR2 SNEGSKA (reference sequence). The CDR3 is 17 amino acids. V lost 6 bases, J lost 0 bases, and 15 bases stayed unmatched. DNA for the CDR3: TGCAGTGCAAAGAATGAAGCGGGAGACCCGTACCAAGAGACCCAGTACTTC. It codes for CSAKNEAGDPYQETQYF.

The J gene is TRBJ2-1, the V gene TRBV5-1, with TRBD1 matching 12 bases. V shed 6 bases, J shed 9 bases, and the junction held 7 bases outside the gene matches. CDR1 and CDR2 (germline): SGHRS, YFSETQ. The CDR3 has 14 amino acids. The CDR3 is CASTPGTGGGEQFF. The CDR3 DNA reads TGCGCCAGCACCCCCGGGACAGGGGGCGGTGAGCAGTTCTTC.

Written as DNA, the CDR3 is TGTGCCAGCAGTCCCCCCCGGACTAGCGGGAGGGCTAGCTCCTACGAGCAGTACTTC. Translation: CASSPPRTSGRASSYEQYF. This chain connects TRBV6-1 to TRBJ2-7; 15 bases match TRBD2. The CDR3 is made up of 19 amino acids. Germline loops: CDR1 MNHNS, CDR2 SASEGT. The V and J ends lost 5 bases and 0 bases, in that order; junction bases with no gene match: 11.

A word on this clonotype: One end of the junction fails to match germline, which may point to a read error. This chain joins TRBV7-7 and TRBJ2-5; 7 bases match TRBD1. Germline CDR1 reads SSHAT; CDR2 reads FNYEAQ (reference sequence). This CDR3 contains 13 residues. DNA for the CDR3: TGTGCTAGCAGCCAAGACAGGGCGGTTAAGCAGTACTTC. Protein: CASSQDRAVKQYF.